This T cell receptor (beta chain) was identified in a study of T cells expressing NK-cell markers. Study in general: Eight donors were sequenced, of whom seven were HCMV-seropositive, while the remaining one was HCMV-seronegative.

Study-wide points: Four donors showed these clonotypes also leading the CD3+CD56-NKG2C+ fraction. As a fraction of CD8+ T cells, dominant NKG2C+ clonotypes reached about 1.0-7.5% in more than five donors.

TCRdb reprocessed the 5' RACE reads and keeps a single row for each CDR3 protein, giving no DNA. The data include 120,000 to 150,000 distinct CDR3 sequences; the top ten clones carry more than 10%. Germline lookup yields CDR1 SEHNR and CDR2 FQNEAQ (reference sequence). The CDR3 length is 16 residues. As concerns this clonotype: What it binds is not known.

The chain links TRBV7-9 to TRBJ2-5; checking the TCRdb D call of TRBD1 is not possible without DNA. Sequences were obtained from blood T cells: a sorted CD56 or NKG2C T cell subset, CD4+ or CD8+ T cells, or bulk PBMC T cells (not recorded which). The receptor's source is a man between 18 and 29 years old in good health. The CDR3 spells CASSLIGGTHQETQYF.